This TCR beta chain was documented in a study of T-cell reconstitution after alpha-beta-depleted transplantation in children. Preparation of the TCRbeta library involved a method that used unique molecular identifiers. TCRdb re-called the PCR reads through MiXCR, storing one row per CDR3 protein. The sample contains hundreds of thousands of distinct CDR3 sequences, roughly 17% of which appear only once. Trimming stripped 3 bases from V and 0 bases from J, with 13 bases between. CDR1 is SGHTA, CDR2 FQGNSA, per germline. CDR3 length equals 16 residues. This specimen was PBMCs from the stem cell graft donor, taken from the stem cell graft. V is TRBV7-2 and J is TRBJ2-3; tentative D call: TRBD1 (5 bases). The sequence came from a human donor who donated a stem cell graft to a child with acute myeloid leukemia. CDR3: CASSFGARLSTDTQYF. The CDR3 bases are TGTGCCAGCAGCTTTGGGGCACGTCTTAGCACAGATACGCAGTATTTT.